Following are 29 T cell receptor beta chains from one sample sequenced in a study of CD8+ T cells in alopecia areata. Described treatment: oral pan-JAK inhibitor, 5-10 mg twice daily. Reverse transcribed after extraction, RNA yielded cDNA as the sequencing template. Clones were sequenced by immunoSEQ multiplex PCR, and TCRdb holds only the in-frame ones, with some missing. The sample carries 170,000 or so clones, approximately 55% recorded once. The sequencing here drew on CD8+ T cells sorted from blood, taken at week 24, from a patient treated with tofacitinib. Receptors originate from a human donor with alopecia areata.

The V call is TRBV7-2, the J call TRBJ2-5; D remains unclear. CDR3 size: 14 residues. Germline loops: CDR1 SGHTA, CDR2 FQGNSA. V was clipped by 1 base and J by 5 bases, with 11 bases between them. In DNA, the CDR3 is TGTGCCAGCAGCTTAGTCGGTAGGCAGGAGACCCAGTACTTC. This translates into CASSLVGRQETQYF.

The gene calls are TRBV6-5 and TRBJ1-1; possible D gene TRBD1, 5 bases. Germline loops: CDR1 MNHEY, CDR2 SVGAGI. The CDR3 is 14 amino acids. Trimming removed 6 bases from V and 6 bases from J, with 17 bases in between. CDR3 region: CASSPDSRGAEAFF. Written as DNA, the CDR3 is TGTGCCAGCAGCCCCGACAGCCGGGGGGCTGAAGCTTTCTTT.

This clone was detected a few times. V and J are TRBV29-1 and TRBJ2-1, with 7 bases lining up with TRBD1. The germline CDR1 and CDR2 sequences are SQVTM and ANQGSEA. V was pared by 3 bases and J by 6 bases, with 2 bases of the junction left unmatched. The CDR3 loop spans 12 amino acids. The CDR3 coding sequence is TGCAGCGTTGAGGACAGGCGCAATGAGCAGTTCTTC. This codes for CSVEDRRNEQFF.

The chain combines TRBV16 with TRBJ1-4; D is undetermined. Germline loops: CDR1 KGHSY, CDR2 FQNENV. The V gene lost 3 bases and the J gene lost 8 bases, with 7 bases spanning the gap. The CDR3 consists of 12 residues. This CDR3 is CASSQLDEKLFF. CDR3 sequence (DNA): TGTGCCAGCAGCCAGCTCGACGAAAAACTGTTTTTT.

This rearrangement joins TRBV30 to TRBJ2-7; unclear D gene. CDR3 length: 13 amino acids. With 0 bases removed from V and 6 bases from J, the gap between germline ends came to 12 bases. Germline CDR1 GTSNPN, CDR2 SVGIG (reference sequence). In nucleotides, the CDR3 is TGTGCCTGGAGTGTAGGTGGTTCTGGCGAGCAGTACTTC. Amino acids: CAWSVGGSGEQYF. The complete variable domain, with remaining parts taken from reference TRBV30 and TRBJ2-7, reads SQTIHQWPATLVQPVGSPLSLECTVEGTSNPNLYWYRQAAGRGLQLLFYSVGIGQISSEVPQNLSASRPQDRQFILSSKKLLLSDSGFYLCAWSVGGSGEQYFGPGTRLTVT.

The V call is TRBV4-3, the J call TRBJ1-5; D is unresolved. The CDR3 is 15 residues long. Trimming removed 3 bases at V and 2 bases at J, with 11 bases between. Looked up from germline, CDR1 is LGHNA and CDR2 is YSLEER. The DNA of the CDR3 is TGCGCCAGCAGCCAGGCTTATGGCGGCAATCAGCCCCAGCATTTT. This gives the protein CASSQAYGGNQPQHF.

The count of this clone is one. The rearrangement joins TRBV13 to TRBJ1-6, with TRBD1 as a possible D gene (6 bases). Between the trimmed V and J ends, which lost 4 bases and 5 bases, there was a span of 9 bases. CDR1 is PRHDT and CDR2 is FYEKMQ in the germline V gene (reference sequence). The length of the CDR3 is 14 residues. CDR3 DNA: TGTGCCAGCAGCTCCCAGGGGAATAATTCACCCCTCCACTTT. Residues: CASSSQGNNSPLHF.

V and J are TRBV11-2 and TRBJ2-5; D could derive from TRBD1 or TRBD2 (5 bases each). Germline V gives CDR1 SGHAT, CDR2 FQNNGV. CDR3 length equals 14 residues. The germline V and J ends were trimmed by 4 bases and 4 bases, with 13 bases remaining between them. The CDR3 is CASSSPFGAETQYF. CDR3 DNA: TGTGCCAGCAGCTCCCCGTTCGGGGCAGAGACCCAGTACTTC. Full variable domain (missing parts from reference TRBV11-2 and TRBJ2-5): EAGVAQSPRYKIIEKRQSVAFWCNPISGHATLYWYQQILGQGPKLLIQFQNNGVVDDSQLPKDRFSAERLKGVDSTLKIQPAKLEDSAVYLCASSSPFGAETQYFGPGTRLLVL.

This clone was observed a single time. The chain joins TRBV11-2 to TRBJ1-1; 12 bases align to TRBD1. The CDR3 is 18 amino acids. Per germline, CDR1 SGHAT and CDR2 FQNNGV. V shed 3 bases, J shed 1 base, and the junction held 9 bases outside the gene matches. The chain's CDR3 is CASSFTPRDRGQNTEAFF. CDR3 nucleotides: TGTGCCAGCAGCTTTACGCCGAGGGACAGGGGGCAGAACACTGAAGCTTTCTTT.

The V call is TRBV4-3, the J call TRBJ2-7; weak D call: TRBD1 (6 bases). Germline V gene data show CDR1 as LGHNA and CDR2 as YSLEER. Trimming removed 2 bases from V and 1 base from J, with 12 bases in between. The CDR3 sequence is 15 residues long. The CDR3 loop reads CASSQWSGVSYEQYF. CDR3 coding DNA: TGCGCCAGCAGCCAATGGTCAGGGGTTTCCTACGAGCAGTACTTC.

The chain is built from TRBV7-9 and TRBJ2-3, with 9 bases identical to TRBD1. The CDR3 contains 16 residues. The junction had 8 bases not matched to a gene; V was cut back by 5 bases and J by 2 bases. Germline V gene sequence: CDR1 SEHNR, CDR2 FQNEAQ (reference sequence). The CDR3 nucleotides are TGTGCCAGCAGCCCCCGGGACAGGGTCTACACAGATACGCAGTATTTT. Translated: CASSPRDRVYTDTQYF. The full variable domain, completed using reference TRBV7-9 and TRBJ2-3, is DTGVSQNPRHKITKRGQNVTFRCDPISEHNRLYWYRQTLGQGPEFLTYFQNEAQLEKSRLLSDRFSAERPKGSFSTLEIQRTEQGDSAMYLCASSPRDRVYTDTQYFGPGTRLTVL.

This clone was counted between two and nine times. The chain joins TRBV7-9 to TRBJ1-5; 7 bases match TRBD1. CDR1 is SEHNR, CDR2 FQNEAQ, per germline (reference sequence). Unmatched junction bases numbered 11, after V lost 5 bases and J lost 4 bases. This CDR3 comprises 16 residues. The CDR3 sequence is CASSNPRDSQNQPQHF. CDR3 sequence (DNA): TGTGCCAGCAGCAACCCCCGGGACAGTCAAAATCAGCCCCAGCATTTT.

The CDR3 coding sequence is TGTGCCAGCAGTTACTCGGAGGGAAACTATGGCTACACCTTC. This translates into CASSYSEGNYGYTF. The chain recombines TRBV6-5 with TRBJ1-2, with D unresolved. This CDR3 spans 14 amino acids. Trimming left V 0 bases short and J 2 bases short, with 7 bases between. CDR1 MNHEY and CDR2 SVGAGI come from the germline V gene.

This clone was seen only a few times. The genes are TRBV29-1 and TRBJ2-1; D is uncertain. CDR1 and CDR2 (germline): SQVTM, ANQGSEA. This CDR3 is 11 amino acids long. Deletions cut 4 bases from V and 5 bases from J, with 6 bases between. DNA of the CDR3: TGCAGCGTTGTTTCCGACAATGAGCAGTTCTTC. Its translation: CSVVSDNEQFF.

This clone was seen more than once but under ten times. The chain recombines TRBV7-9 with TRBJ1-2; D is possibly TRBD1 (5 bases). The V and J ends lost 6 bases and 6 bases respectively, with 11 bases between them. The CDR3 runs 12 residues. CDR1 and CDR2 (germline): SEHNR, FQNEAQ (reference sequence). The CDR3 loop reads CASRAGEDGYTF. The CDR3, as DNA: TGTGCCAGCAGGGCGGGGGAGGATGGCTACACCTTC. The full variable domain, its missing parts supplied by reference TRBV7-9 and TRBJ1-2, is DTGVSQNPRHKITKRGQNVTFRCDPISEHNRLYWYRQTLGQGPEFLTYFQNEAQLEKSRLLSDRFSAERPKGSFSTLEIQRTEQGDSAMYLCASRAGEDGYTFGSGTRLTVV.

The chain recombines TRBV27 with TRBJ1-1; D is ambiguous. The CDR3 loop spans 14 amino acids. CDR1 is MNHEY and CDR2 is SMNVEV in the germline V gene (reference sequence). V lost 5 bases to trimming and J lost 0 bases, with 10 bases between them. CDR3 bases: TGTGCCAGCAGTCCGGCCCGCATGAACACTGAAGCTTTCTTT. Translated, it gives CASSPARMNTEAFF.

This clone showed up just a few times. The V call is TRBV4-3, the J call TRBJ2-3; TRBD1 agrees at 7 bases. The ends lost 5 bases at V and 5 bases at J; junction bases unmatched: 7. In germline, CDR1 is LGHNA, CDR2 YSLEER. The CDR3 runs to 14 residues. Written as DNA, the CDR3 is TGCGCCAGCAGCTTTGGGACAGAGAAAGATACGCAGTATTTT. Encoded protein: CASSFGTEKDTQYF.

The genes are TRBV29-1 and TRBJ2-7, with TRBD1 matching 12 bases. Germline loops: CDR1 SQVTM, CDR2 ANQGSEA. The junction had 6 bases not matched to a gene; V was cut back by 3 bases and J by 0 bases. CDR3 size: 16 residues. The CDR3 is CSVEIWDRGHSYEQYF. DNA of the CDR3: TGCAGCGTTGAGATCTGGGACAGGGGGCACTCCTACGAGCAGTACTTC.

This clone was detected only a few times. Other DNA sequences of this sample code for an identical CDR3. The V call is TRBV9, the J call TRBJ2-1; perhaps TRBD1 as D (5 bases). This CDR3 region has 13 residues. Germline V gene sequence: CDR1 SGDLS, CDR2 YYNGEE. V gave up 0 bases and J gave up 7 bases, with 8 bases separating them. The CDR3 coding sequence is TGTGCCAGCAGCGTAGGGGGCCGAAATGAGCAGTTCTTC. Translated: CASSVGGRNEQFF.

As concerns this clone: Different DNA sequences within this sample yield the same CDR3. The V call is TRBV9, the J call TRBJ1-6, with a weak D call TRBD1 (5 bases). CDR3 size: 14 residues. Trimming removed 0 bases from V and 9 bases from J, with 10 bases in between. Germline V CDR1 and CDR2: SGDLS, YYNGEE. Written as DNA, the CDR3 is TGTGCCAGCAGCGTAGGGCAGGGAATTTCACCCCTCCACTTT. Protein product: CASSVGQGISPLHF. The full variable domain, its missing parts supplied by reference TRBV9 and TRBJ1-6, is DSGVTQTPKHLITATGQRVTLRCSPRSGDLSVYWYQQSLDQGLQFLIQYYNGEERAKGNILERFSAQQFPDLHSELNLSSLELGDSALYFCASSVGQGISPLHFGNGTRLTVT.

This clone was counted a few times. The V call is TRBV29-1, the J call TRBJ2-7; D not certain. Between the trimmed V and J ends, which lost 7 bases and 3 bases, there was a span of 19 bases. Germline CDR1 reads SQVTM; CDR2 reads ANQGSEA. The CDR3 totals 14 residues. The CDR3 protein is CSATSPDGGYEQYF. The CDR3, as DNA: TGCAGCGCGACCTCCCCGGATGGTGGCTACGAGCAGTACTTC.

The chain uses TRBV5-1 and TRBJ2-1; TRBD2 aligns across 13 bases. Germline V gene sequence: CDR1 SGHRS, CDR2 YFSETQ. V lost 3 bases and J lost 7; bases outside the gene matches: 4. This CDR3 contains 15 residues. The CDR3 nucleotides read TGCGCCAGCAGCTCGACTAGCGGGGGGTTTAATGAGCAGTTCTTC. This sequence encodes CASSSTSGGFNEQFF.

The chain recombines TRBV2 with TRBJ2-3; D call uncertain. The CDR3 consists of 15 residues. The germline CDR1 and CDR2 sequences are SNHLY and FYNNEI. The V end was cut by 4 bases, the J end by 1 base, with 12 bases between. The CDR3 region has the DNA TGTGCCAGCAGTGGACCGGTGAGCGGCACAGATACGCAGTATTTT. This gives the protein CASSGPVSGTDTQYF.

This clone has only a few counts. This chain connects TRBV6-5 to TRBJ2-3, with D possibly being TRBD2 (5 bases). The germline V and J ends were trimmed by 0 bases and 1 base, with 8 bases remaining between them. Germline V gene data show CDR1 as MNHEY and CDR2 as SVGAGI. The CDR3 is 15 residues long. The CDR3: CASSYSVGGTDTQYF. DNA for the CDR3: TGTGCCAGCAGTTACTCGGTGGGAGGCACAGATACGCAGTATTTT.

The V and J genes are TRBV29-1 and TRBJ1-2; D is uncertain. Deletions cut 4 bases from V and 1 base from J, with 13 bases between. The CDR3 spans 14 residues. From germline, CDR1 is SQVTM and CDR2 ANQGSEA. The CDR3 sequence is CSVVEDGLNYGYTF. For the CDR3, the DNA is TGCAGCGTTGTCGAAGATGGTCTTAACTATGGCTACACCTTC.

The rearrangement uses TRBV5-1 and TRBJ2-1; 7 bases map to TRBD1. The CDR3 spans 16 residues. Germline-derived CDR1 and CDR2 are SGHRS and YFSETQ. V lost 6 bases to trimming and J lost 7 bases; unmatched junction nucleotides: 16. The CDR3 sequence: CASTNLRDSGENEQFF. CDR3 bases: TGCGCCAGCACCAACCTCCGGGACAGTGGCGAAAATGAGCAGTTCTTC.

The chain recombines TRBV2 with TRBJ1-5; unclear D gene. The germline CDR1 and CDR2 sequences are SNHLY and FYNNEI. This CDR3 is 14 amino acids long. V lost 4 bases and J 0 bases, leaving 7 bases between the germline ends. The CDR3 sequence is CASSAGYSNQPQHF. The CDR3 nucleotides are TGTGCCAGCAGTGCGGGCTATAGCAATCAGCCCCAGCATTTT.

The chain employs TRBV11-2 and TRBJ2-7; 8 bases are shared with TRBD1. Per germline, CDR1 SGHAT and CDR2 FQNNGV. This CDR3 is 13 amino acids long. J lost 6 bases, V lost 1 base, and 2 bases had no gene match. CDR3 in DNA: TGTGCCAGCAGCTTAGGGACAGGGAGCGAGCAGTACTTC. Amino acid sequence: CASSLGTGSEQYF.

CDR3 loop: CASSVAGGSQETQYF. The CDR3 DNA follows: TGTGCCAGCAGTGTAGCGGGGGGGTCCCAAGAGACCCAGTACTTC. The gene calls are TRBV13 and TRBJ2-5; 11 bases fit TRBD2. Germline lookup yields CDR1 PRHDT and CDR2 FYEKMQ (reference sequence). The ends lost 6 bases at V and 1 base at J; junction bases unmatched: 4. This CDR3 contains 15 residues. The whole variable domain, remainder taken from reference TRBV13 and TRBJ2-5, is AAGVIQSPRHLIKEKRETATLKCYPIPRHDTVYWYQQGPGQDPQFLISFYEKMQSDKGSIPDRFSAQQFSDYHSELNMSSLELGDSALYFCASSVAGGSQETQYFGPGTRLLVL.